This T cell receptor beta chain derives from a study of T cells in Graves' hyperthyroidism and ophthalmopathy (dated by TCRdb to the late 2010s). Study-level background: Peripheral blood was collected at initial diagnosis, before any treatment. The study also compared thyroid tissue and blood T-cell repertoires from 6 or 7 Graves' hyperthyroidism patients. The roughly 90 discovery patients were divided at random into training and test sets in a 7:3 ratio. A discovery cohort of about 96 patients, about 44 with Graves' ophthalmopathy and 57 with stable Graves' hyperthyroidism, was used to find distinguishing TCR V-J signatures. Once sampling was done, hyperthyroidism patients were given methimazole at a starting dose of 30 mg daily, whereas ophthalmopathy patients were given high-dose intravenous methylprednisolone. An independent validation cohort of around 19 hyperthyroidism patients and about 15 patients who later progressed to ophthalmopathy tested prospective prediction of ophthalmopathy. The paper reports TCR Vbeta CDR3 sequencing of some 140 peripheral blood samples: approximately 43 ophthalmopathy, 75 to 80 hyperthyroidism and 17 progressor patients.

This clonotype was observed at least ten times. Its binding antigen is unknown. Per-base qualities were not stored, and no clone one base away is much larger. Stable Graves' hyperthyroidism was defined as the absence of progression to ophthalmopathy over 18 months of follow-up. Hyperthyroidism patients were aged 18 to 65 years and newly diagnosed, with disease duration of less than 2 months. Exclusion was applied to patients with uncontrolled infections, other autoimmune diseases, pregnancy or lactation. Diagnoses relied on clinical symptoms, serum thyroxine and TRAb, thyroid ultrasound and orbital computed tomography. PBMCs were isolated from approximately 10 ml of fresh peripheral blood by Ficoll-Paque density gradient centrifugation. Trizol reagent was used to extract total RNA, and RNA quality was then checked on an Agilent 2100 Bioanalyzer. TCR beta CDR3 regions were amplified from RNA transcripts. The first round of RT-PCR for the TCR CDR3 was performed with the HTBI primer set and the Qiagen OneStep RT-PCR kit. Libraries were constructed in a second round of multiplex PCR, after which size selection and purification were performed. Sequencing of the libraries was done on an Illumina HiSeq2000 using paired-end 100 bp reads. Processing in the source paper ran as follows. SOAPnuke was used to process the raw data, removing reads that contained adapters or uncalled bases, had a mean Phred below 15, or lacked an exact match to the constant primer or identifier. High-quality paired reads were merged with COPE v1.2.5, and unique nucleotide sequences were defined as clonotypes. MiTCR v1.1 was used to align clonotypes to the IMGT TRBV, TRBD and TRBJ reference segments. Only V-J combinations with frequency above 0.0001, covering about 99% of repertoires, were analysed. A TCS score was defined as the ratio between F50 (clonal expansion) and ExV (chaos), using BLOSUM62-based TCRdist between CDR3 peptides within each V-J. Welch's t-statistics and random forest reduced 450 to 600 V-J features to roughly 13, which were used in a naive Bayes classifier (R e1071). Thyroid-blood repertoire similarity was quantified with the Morisita-Horn index. The raw public data were reprocessed by TCRdb itself: fastp quality trimming at Q25, MiXCR clonotype calling, in-frame beta chains only. Every CDR3 protein is listed once, alongside the most common genes and DNA of its rows. These V and J calls originate from TCRdb's pipeline instead of the authors' own analysis. In all, the sample holds nearly 750,000 distinct CDR3 sequences, and roughly a third of those were seen once. The ten largest clonotypes hold around 30% of the sample.

The CDR1 and CDR2 encoded by the germline V gene are SGHDT and YYEEEE. Relative to germline, V is missing 4 bases and J is missing 1 base, with 5 bases of the junction outside any gene match. There are 15 amino acids in the CDR3, from cysteine to phenylalanine inclusive. CDR3 DNA only is kept here, 45 bases in frame from base 1. General study outcomes and caveats: In cross-validation, a model built on a 13 V-J signature told ophthalmopathy apart from stable hyperthyroidism with roughly 87% sensitivity and roughly 81% specificity, and in testing the same model reached 80%/75%. Sample size was not statistically predetermined, and blinding of investigators to group allocation was not performed. Most expanded thyroid clonotypes (frequency above 0.001) were also detected in blood, a finding suggesting that blood repertoires may reflect thyroid immune responses. During validation, the model predicted progression to ophthalmopathy a median of about 5.9 months ahead of onset, with roughly 65% sensitivity and roughly 72% specificity.

The sequencing sample was made of blood. The clonotype was recovered from a woman aged 40 to 50 with Graves' hyperthyroidism. Recombination joined TRBV5-6 with TRBJ1-1; TRBD1 lines up with 9 middle nucleotides. The CDR3 loop reads CASSGTGSANTEAFF. The base sequence is TGTGCCAGCAGCGGGACAGGGAGTGCGAACACTGAAGCTTTCTTT.